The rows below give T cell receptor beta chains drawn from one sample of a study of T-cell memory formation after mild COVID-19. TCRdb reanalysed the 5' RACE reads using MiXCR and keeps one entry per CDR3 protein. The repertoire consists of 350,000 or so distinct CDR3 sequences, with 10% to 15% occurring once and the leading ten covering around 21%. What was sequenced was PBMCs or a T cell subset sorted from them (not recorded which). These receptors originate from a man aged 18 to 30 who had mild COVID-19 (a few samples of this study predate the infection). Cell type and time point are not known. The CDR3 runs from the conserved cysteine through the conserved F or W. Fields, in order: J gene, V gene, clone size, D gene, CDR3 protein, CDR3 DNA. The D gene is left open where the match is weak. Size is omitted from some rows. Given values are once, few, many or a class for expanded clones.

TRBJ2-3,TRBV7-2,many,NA,CASSFVGAGTDTQYF,TGTGCCAGCAGCTTCGTGGGGGCCGGAACAGATACGCAGTATTTT
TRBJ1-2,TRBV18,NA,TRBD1,CASSPQGRGYYGYTF,TGTGCCAGCTCACCACAGGGCAGGGGGTACTATGGCTACACCTTC
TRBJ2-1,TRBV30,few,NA,CAWSVLTSKNNEQFF,TGTGCCTGGAGTGTACTAACTAGCAAAAACAATGAGCAGTTCTTC
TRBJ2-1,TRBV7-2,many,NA,CASSPLGTGEQFF,TGTGCCAGCAGCCCTCTAGGGACGGGGGAGCAGTTCTTC
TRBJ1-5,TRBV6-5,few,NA,CASSAGGLSSQPQHF,TGTGCCAGCAGTGCGGGGGGCCTCAGCAGTCAGCCCCAGCATTTT
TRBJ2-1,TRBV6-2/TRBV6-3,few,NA,CASSYSDTSYNEQFF,TGTGCCAGCAGTTACTCAGACACCTCCTACAATGAGCAGTTCTTC
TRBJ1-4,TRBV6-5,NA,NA,CASRYRGGTNEKLFF,TGTGCCAGCAGATACCGCGGGGGGACTAATGAAAAACTGTTTTTT
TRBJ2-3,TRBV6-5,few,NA,CASSRFHSTDTQYF,TGTGCCAGCAGTCGCTTTCACTCGACAGATACGCAGTATTTT
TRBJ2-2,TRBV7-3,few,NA,CASSLAPTANTGELFF,TGTGCCAGCAGCTTAGCCCCCACGGCTAACACCGGGGAGCTGTTTTTT
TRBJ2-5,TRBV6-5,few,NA,CASKEGGGQTQYF,TGTGCCAGCAAAGAGGGGGGGGGCCAGACCCAGTACTTC
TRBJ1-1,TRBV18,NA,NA,CASRAGPSTEAFF,TGTGCCAGCCGGGCCGGACCGAGCACTGAAGCTTTCTTT
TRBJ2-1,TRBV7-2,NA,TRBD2,CASSFQSGGASNEQFF,TGTGCCAGCAGCTTCCAGAGCGGGGGGGCAAGCAATGAGCAGTTCTTC
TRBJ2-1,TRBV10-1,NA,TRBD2,CASSYGTSGANEQFF,TGCGCCAGCAGTTATGGGACTAGCGGGGCTAATGAGCAGTTCTTC
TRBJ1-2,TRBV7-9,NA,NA,CASSFLQAYGYTF,TGTGCCAGCAGCTTTCTACAGGCCTATGGCTACACCTTC
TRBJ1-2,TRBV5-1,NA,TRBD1,CASSRTGEGGNGYTF,TGCGCCAGCAGCCGTACAGGGGAAGGTGGTAATGGCTACACCTTC
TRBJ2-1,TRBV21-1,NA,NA,CASPDGDKSGGHNEQFF,TGTGCCAGCCCCGATGGGGATAAAAGCGGGGGACACAATGAGCAGTTCTTC
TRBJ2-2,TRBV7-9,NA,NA,CASSLERAGELFF,TGTGCCAGCAGCTTAGAGAGGGCCGGGGAGCTGTTTTTT
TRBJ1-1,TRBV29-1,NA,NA,CSVEEETRPAEAFF,TGCAGCGTTGAAGAGGAGACTCGGCCGGCTGAAGCTTTCTTT
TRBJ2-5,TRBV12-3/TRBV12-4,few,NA,CASSLDSEETQYF,TGTGCCAGCAGTTTAGACTCAGAAGAGACCCAGTACTTC